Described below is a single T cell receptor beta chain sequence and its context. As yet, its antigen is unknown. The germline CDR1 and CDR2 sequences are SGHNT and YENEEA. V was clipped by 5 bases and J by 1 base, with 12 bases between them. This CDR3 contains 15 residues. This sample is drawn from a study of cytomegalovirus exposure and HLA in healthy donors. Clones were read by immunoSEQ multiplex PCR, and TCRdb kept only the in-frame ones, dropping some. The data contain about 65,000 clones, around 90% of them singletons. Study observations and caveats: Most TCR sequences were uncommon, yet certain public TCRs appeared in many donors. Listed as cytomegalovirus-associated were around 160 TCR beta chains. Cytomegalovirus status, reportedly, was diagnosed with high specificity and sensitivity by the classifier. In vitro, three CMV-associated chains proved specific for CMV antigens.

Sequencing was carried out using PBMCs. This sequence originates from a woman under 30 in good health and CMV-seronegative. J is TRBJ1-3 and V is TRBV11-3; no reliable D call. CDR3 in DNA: TGTGCCAGCAGCATATACCCGAGGTCTGGAAACACCATATATTTT. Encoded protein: CASSIYPRSGNTIYF.